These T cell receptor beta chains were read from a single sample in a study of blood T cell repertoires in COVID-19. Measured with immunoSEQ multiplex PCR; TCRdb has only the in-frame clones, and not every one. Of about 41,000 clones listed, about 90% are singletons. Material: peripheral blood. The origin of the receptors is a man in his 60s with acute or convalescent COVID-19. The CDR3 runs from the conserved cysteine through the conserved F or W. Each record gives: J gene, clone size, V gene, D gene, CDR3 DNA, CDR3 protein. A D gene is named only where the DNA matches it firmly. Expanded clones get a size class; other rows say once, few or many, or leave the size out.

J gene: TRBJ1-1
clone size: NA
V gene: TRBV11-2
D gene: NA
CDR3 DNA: TGTGCCAGCAGCTTAGTAGCGGGACTGAACACTGAAGCTTTCTTT
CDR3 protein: CASSLVAGLNTEAFF

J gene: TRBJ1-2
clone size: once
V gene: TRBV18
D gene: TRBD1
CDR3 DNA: TGTGCCAGCTCAGTTTCCGGGACAGAATATGGAGGCTACACCTTC
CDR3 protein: CASSVSGTEYGGYTF

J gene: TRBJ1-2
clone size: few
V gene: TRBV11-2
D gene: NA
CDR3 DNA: TGTGCCAGCAGCTTAGATCTAAGAGGTATCGGCTATGGCTACACCTTC
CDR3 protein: CASSLDLRGIGYGYTF

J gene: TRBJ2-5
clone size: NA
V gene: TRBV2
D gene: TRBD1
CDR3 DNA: TGTGCCAGCGAGTCCGGGACAGGGGACGAGACCCAGTACTTC
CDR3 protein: CASESGTGDETQYF

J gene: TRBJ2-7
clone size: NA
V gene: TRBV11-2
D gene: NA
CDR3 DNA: TGTGCCAGCAGTCCTCAGGGGGGCTCCTACGAGCAGTACTTC
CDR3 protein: CASSPQGGSYEQYF

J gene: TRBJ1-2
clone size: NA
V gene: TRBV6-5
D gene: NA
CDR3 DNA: TGTGCCAGCAGTTACGGTGGTTCGGACTATGGCTACACCTTC
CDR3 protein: CASSYGGSDYGYTF

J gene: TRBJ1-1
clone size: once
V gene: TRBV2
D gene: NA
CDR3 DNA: TGTGCCAGCAAGTACAGGGCGAACACTGAAGCTTTCTTT
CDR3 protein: CASKYRANTEAFF

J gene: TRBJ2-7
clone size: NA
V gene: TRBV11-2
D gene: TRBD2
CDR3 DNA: TGTGCCAGCAGCTCCATAGCGGGGGGACCCTACGAGCAGTACTTC
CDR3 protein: CASSSIAGGPYEQYF

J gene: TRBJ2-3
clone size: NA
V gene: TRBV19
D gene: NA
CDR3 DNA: TGTGCCAGTAGTATTAGTGGCGGGGGCACAGATACGCAGTATTTT
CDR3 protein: CASSISGGGTDTQYF

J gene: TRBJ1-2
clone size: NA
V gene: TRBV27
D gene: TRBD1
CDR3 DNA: TGTGCCAGCAGTTTATCTTTGGACAGGGCCTATGGCTACACCTTC
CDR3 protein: CASSLSLDRAYGYTF

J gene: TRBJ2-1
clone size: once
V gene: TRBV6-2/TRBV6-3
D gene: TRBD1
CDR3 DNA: TGTGCCAGCAGTCCCCGGGGACAGGTTTTCCACAATGAGCAGTTCTTC
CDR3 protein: CASSPRGQVFHNEQFF

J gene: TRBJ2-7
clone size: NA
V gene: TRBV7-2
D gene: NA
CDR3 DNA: TGTGCCAGCAGCTTAAGTCCAGGGTACTACGAGCAGTACTTC
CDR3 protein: CASSLSPGYYEQYF